This passage covers 25 T cell receptor beta chains from one sample sequenced in a study of blood T cell repertoires in COVID-19. TCRdb's table, derived via immunoSEQ multiplex PCR, lists solely in-frame clones and lacks some. The sample yields around 180,000 clones, roughly 80% seen once. Sequenced input: PBMCs or T cells enriched from blood (not recorded which). The source of these receptors is a man over 45 who had recovered from COVID-19.

The CDR3, as DNA: TGTGCCAGCAGTCAACAGGGGGGGTATGGTTCACCCCTCCACTTT. It translates to CASSQQGGYGSPLHF. The gene calls are TRBV6-5 and TRBJ1-6; 8 bases agree with TRBD1. The V gene's germline CDR1 is MNHEY and CDR2 SVGAGI. Trimming took 5 bases from V and 9 from J; bases not matched to a gene: 9. The CDR3 is 15 residues long.

The chain carries TRBV14 and TRBJ2-3; D perhaps matches TRBD2 (5 bases). V gave up 0 bases and J gave up 0 bases, with 7 bases separating them. The CDR3 runs to 15 residues. Germline V gives CDR1 SGHDN, CDR2 FVKESK. As DNA, the CDR3 is TGTGCCAGCAGCCAAGAGGGGAGAAGCACAGATACGCAGTATTTT. This codes for CASSQEGRSTDTQYF.

This clone was detected once. The chain combines TRBV27 with TRBJ2-7, with 10 bases matching TRBD2. The germline V gene encodes CDR1 MNHEY and CDR2 SMNVEV (reference sequence). The V gene end was trimmed by 5 bases and the J gene end by 0 bases; junction bases not matched to a gene: 4. This CDR3 has 15 residues. CDR3 DNA: TGTGCCAGCAGTAGAAGCGGGGGGGCCTCCTACGAGCAGTACTTC. It is translated as CASSRSGGASYEQYF.

J is TRBJ1-2 and V is TRBV6-1; 9 bases fit TRBD1. The CDR3 is 17 amino acids. Germline V gives CDR1 MNHNS, CDR2 SASEGT. Unmatched junction bases numbered 13, after V lost 4 bases and J lost 4 bases. This CDR3 reads CASSALGQGEGSYGYTF. DNA of the CDR3: TGTGCCAGCAGTGCCTTGGGACAGGGAGAAGGGAGCTATGGCTACACCTTC.

This clone showed up just once. This rearrangement joins TRBV29-1 to TRBJ2-5; D is possibly TRBD2 (7 bases). CDR3 length: 13 residues. V was cut by 4 bases and J by 5 bases, with 14 bases left in between. CDR1 is SQVTM, CDR2 ANQGSEA, per germline. The CDR3 DNA reads as TGCAGCGTTGGGGGGGGCGCCTGGGAGACCCAGTACTTC. Protein: CSVGGGAWETQYF.

The chain uses TRBV5-8 and TRBJ2-5, with TRBD1 identical over 10 bases. Germline CDR1 is SGHTS and CDR2 is YDEGEE. With V trimmed by 3 bases and J by 1 base, 0 bases remained unmatched. The CDR3 is 14 residues long. The chain's CDR3 is CASSWTGGQETQYF. The CDR3 DNA follows: TGTGCCAGCAGCTGGACAGGGGGCCAAGAGACCCAGTACTTC.

V usage is TRBV28 and J usage is TRBJ2-5; D is uncertain. The CDR3 is made up of 13 amino acids. The V end was cut by 4 bases, the J end by 5 bases, with 11 bases between. Per the germline V gene, CDR1 is MDHEN and CDR2 is SYDVKM. The CDR3 DNA sequence: TGTGCCAGCAGTTATTTCAGATGGGAGACCCAGTACTTC. Translating gives CASSYFRWETQYF.

This clone was seen only a few times. As DNA, the CDR3 is TGTGCCAGCAGTCTTAGGGGTAGCAATCAGCCCCAGCATTTT. Encoded protein: CASSLRGSNQPQHF. The V call is TRBV7-2, the J call TRBJ1-5, with D perhaps TRBD1 (5 bases). V lost 6 bases and J lost 0, with 9 bases in between. The CDR3 totals 14 residues. CDR1 SGHTA and CDR2 FQGNSA come from the germline V gene.

The chain combines TRBV18 with TRBJ2-2; D possibly corresponds to TRBD2 (5 bases). The V gene lost 6 bases and the J gene lost 5 bases, with 13 bases spanning the gap. The CDR3 loop spans 14 amino acids. Germline assignment: CDR1 KGHSH and CDR2 LQKENI. The CDR3 DNA is TGTGCCAGCTCTCCGGGGAGCGCAACCGGGGAGCTGTTTTTT. This sequence encodes CASSPGSATGELFF.

The chain is built from TRBV7-2 and TRBJ2-7; 8 positions match TRBD1. The CDR3 is 15 amino acids. The trim removed 3 bases at V and 3 bases at J, leaving 7 bases unmatched. The germline V gene encodes CDR1 SGHTA and CDR2 FQGNSA. CDR3 sequence reads: CASSLPNRGSYEQYF. In DNA, the CDR3 is TGTGCCAGCAGCTTGCCTAACAGGGGGAGCTACGAGCAGTACTTC.

The table lists this clone with a few counts. This chain uses TRBV28 with TRBJ2-7, with D possibly being TRBD1 (8 bases). Trimming took off 2 bases at V and 9 bases at J, with 17 bases between the two ends. CDR1 MDHEN and CDR2 SYDVKM come from the germline V gene. The CDR3 is 14 amino acids. The CDR3 coding sequence is TGTGCCAGCAGTTTAGAACAGGGGGGGCTAGTGCAGTACTTC. Amino acid sequence: CASSLEQGGLVQYF.

The chain uses TRBV10-3 and TRBJ2-2; D possibly corresponds to TRBD2 (6 bases). Germline V gene data show CDR1 as ENHRY and CDR2 as SYGVKD. This CDR3 has 16 amino acids. V lost 3 bases to trimming and J lost 1 base, with 12 bases between them. This CDR3 is CAISELAGMNTGELFF. CDR3 coding DNA: TGTGCCATCAGTGAACTAGCTGGTATGAACACCGGGGAGCTGTTTTTT.

The CDR3 sequence: CASSPGQSYEQYF. The CDR3 DNA is TGTGCCAGCAGCCCCGGACAGTCCTACGAGCAGTACTTC. The chain joins TRBV13 to TRBJ2-7; perhaps TRBD1 as D (6 bases). Deletions cut 5 bases from V and 1 base from J, with 9 bases between. Germline V gene sequence: CDR1 PRHDT, CDR2 FYEKMQ (reference sequence). CDR3 length: 13 amino acids.

V is TRBV27 and J is TRBJ1-1; 9 bases match TRBD1. The CDR3 spans 13 residues. Germline V lookup: CDR1 MNHEY, CDR2 SMNVEV (reference sequence). J gave up 4 bases and V 6 bases, and 3 bases lay outside the gene matches. The CDR3 loop is CASSDRGTTEAFF. The CDR3 nucleotides are TGTGCCAGCAGCGACAGGGGGACCACTGAAGCTTTCTTT.

The chain has TRBV6-5 and TRBJ1-2; the D gene is possibly TRBD1 (5 bases). V was pared by 10 bases and J by 3 bases, with 15 bases between. Germline V gene lookup returns CDR1 MNHEY and CDR2 SVGAGI. This CDR3 spans 13 amino acids. The CDR3 nucleotides read TGTGCCACCCCGGACACGGAAGACTATGGCTACACCTTC. Translated: CATPDTEDYGYTF.

This sequence joins TRBV3-1 (or the pseudogene TRBV3-2) and TRBJ2-1; 9 bases line up with TRBD1. J gave up 9 bases and V 1 base, and 13 bases lay outside the gene matches. CDR3 size: 17 residues. CDR1 and CDR2 from the germline V gene are LGHDT and YNNKEL (reference sequence). The CDR3, as DNA: TGTGCCAGCAGCCAAGGGGACAGGGCCCGCATCACTCTTGAGCAGTTCTTC. This encodes CASSQGDRARITLEQFF.

The V gene is TRBV20-1, the J gene TRBJ2-1; D is ambiguous. Trimming pared 0 bases from V and 8 bases from J, leaving 5 bases between. Germline V CDR1 and CDR2: DFQATT, SNEGSKA (reference sequence). This CDR3 region has 11 residues. The CDR3 DNA reads TGCAGTGCTAGAGAACCGGATGAGCAGTTCTTC. This encodes CSAREPDEQFF.

V and J are TRBV6-5 and TRBJ1-1, with TRBD1 matching 9 bases. This CDR3 is 15 amino acids long. V shed 2 bases and J 4 bases; nucleotides not matched to a gene: 5. Germline loops: CDR1 MNHEY, CDR2 SVGAGI. CDR3 sequence reads: CASSYTGGASTEAFF. In nucleotides, the CDR3 is TGTGCCAGCAGTTACACAGGGGGCGCAAGCACTGAAGCTTTCTTT.

The genes are TRBV4-3 and TRBJ1-4; 9 nucleotides line up with TRBD1. The CDR3 has 16 residues. Germline V gene data show CDR1 as LGHNA and CDR2 as YSLEER. V shed 3 bases and J 7 bases; nucleotides not matched to a gene: 9. The CDR3 DNA follows: TGCGCCAGCAGCCAGGAGACCGGGACAGGGCCTGAAAAACTGTTTTTT. It is translated as CASSQETGTGPEKLFF.

This rearrangement joins TRBV21-1 to TRBJ2-4; the table's D gene call, TRBD1, was not cross checked with the DNA. TRBV21-1 is an annotated pseudogene. The length of the CDR3 is 17 residues. For the CDR3, the DNA is TGTGCCAGCAGCATGCGACAGGGGCGGAGGACCAAAAACATTCAGTACTTC. Protein: CASSMRQGRRTKNIQYF.

This clone has a handful of counts. The chain carries TRBV25-1 and TRBJ2-1; 9 bases are a match to TRBD1. V was clipped by 1 base and J by 1 base; unmatched bases: 2. The CDR3 extends over 16 amino acids. CDR1 and CDR2 from the germline V gene are MGHDK and SYGVNS. The CDR3 reads CASSESGTGSYNEQFF. CDR3 coding DNA: TGTGCCAGCAGTGAATCCGGGACAGGGTCCTACAATGAGCAGTTCTTC.

The rearrangement links TRBV18 to TRBJ2-3; TRBD2 agrees at 7 bases. Germline trimming cut 2 bases from V and 4 bases from J; bases unmatched to any gene: 3. CDR1 KGHSH and CDR2 LQKENI come from the germline V gene. There are 14 residues in the CDR3. Here the CDR3 reads CASSPAGVADTQYF. The CDR3 DNA is TGTGCCAGCTCACCAGCGGGGGTAGCAGATACGCAGTATTTT.

The chain carries TRBV7-9 and TRBJ2-6; no clear D. The germline V and J ends were trimmed by 1 base and 2 bases, with 3 bases remaining between them. The CDR3 length is 14 residues. Germline V gene lookup returns CDR1 SEHNR and CDR2 FQNEAQ (reference sequence). The DNA of the CDR3 is TGTGCCAGCAGCTTAGGGCCTGGGGCCAACGTCCTGACTTTC. Its translation: CASSLGPGANVLTF.

The chain carries TRBV30 and TRBJ1-2; D not resolved. Trimming shortened V by 2 bases and J by 2 bases, and 9 bases separated the two germline ends. Per the germline V gene, CDR1 is GTSNPN and CDR2 is SVGIG (reference sequence). This CDR3 region has 13 residues. The CDR3 protein is CAWSLGGNYGYTF. CDR3 nucleotide sequence: TGTGCCTGGAGTCTCGGCGGGAACTATGGCTACACCTTC.

This chain joins TRBV3-1 (or the pseudogene TRBV3-2) and TRBJ2-5, with D unclear. Germline V gives CDR1 LGHDT, CDR2 YNNKEL (reference sequence). CDR3 length: 14 amino acids. The V and J ends lost 1 base and 1 base respectively, with 7 bases between them. This CDR3 reads CASSQGPGQETQYF. CDR3 in DNA: TGTGCCAGCAGCCAAGGCCCAGGCCAAGAGACCCAGTACTTC.